These 32 T cell receptor beta chains share one sample of origin, sequenced in a study of cytomegalovirus exposure and HLA in healthy donors. It was with 60 Vbeta and 13 Jbeta primers that the PCR ran. TCRdb keeps only in-frame clones here, not all; method: immunoSEQ multiplex PCR. This sample yields approximately 160,000 clones, of which approximately 88% are seen a single time; 0.38% belongs to the top ten. Sequenced input: PBMCs. These receptors were collected from a boy between 2 and 15 years old in good health and CMV-seronegative.

To note about this clone: One junction end disagrees with the germline gene, perhaps due to a read error. V usage is TRBV5-8 and J usage is TRBJ2-5; 10 bases map to TRBD2. CDR3 size: 17 residues. Per germline, CDR1 SGHTS and CDR2 YDEGEE. CDR3 DNA sequence: TGTGCCAGCCAATCGGGAATGTGGACTAGCGGACAAGGGACCCAGTACTTC. Its translation: CASQSGMWTSGQGTQYF. Full variable domain (rest looked up from reference TRBV5-8 and TRBJ2-5): EAGVTQSPTHLIKTRGQQATLRCSPISGHTSVYWYQQALGLGLQFLLWYDEGEERNRGNFPPRFSGRQFPNYSSELNVNALELEDSALYLCASQSGMWTSGQGTQYFGPGTRLLVL.

The rearrangement uses TRBV7-8 and TRBJ2-1; weak D call: TRBD2 (5 bases). Trimming took 0 bases from V and 5 from J, leaving 17 bases between them. The CDR3 totals 17 residues. The germline gives CDR1 SGHVS, CDR2 FQNEAQ. The CDR3 sequence: CASSLALAPTGNNEQFF. For the CDR3, the DNA is TGTGCCAGCAGCTTAGCGTTAGCTCCAACGGGAAACAATGAGCAGTTCTTC. The full variable domain, completed using reference TRBV7-8 and TRBJ2-1, is GAGVSQSPRYKVAKRGQDVALRCDPISGHVSLFWYQQALGQGPEFLTYFQNEAQLDKSGLPSDRFFAERPEGSVSTLKIQRTQQEDSAVYLCASSLALAPTGNNEQFFGPGTRLTVL.

The chain links TRBV19 to TRBJ2-1; D is possibly TRBD1 (5 bases). This CDR3 is built from 11 residues. Germline loops: CDR1 LNHDA, CDR2 SQIVND (reference sequence). V lost 6 bases and J 8 bases, leaving 8 bases between the germline ends. DNA of the CDR3: TGTGCCAGTAGCCCAGGGCATGAGCAGTTCTTC. Translation: CASSPGHEQFF.

This sequence joins TRBV10-1 and TRBJ2-3; 11 bases match TRBD1. V was pared by 9 bases and J by 6 bases, with 8 bases of the junction left unmatched. Per germline, CDR1 WNHNN and CDR2 SYGVQD (reference sequence). The CDR3 loop spans 14 amino acids. The DNA of the CDR3 is TGCGCCAGGGGGACAGGGGGGACTAGGGATACGCAGTATTTT. This gives the protein CARGTGGTRDTQYF.

The CDR3, as DNA: TGTGCCAGCAGCTTAACAGCAAATCACTATGGCTACACCTTC. This sequence encodes CASSLTANHYGYTF. The V gene is TRBV11-2, the J gene TRBJ1-2; the D is unclear. Germline V gene data show CDR1 as SGHAT and CDR2 as FQNNGV. With 2 bases removed from V and 3 bases from J, the gap between germline ends came to 10 bases. The CDR3 length is 14 residues. The full variable domain, in which reference TRBV11-2 and TRBJ1-2 provide the parts outside the CDR3, is EAGVAQSPRYKIIEKRQSVAFWCNPISGHATLYWYQQILGQGPKLLIQFQNNGVVDDSQLPKDRFSAERLKGVDSTLKIQPAKLEDSAVYLCASSLTANHYGYTFGSGTRLTVV.

The rearrangement joins TRBV10-1 to TRBJ2-1, with 7 bases aligning to TRBD2. Losses at the gene ends were 2 bases for V and 2 bases for J; bases not matched to a gene: 6. This CDR3 region has 16 residues. Per the germline V gene, CDR1 is WNHNN and CDR2 is SYGVQD (reference sequence). Written as DNA, the CDR3 is TGCGCCAGCAGTGAGGAGGCGGGAGCCACCTACAATGAGCAGTTCTTC. As protein: CASSEEAGATYNEQFF.

This clone was seen a handful of times. The chain has TRBV29-1 and TRBJ2-7; 11 bases map to TRBD2. V lost 6 bases to trimming and J lost 3 bases; unmatched junction nucleotides: 4. Germline CDR1 is SQVTM and CDR2 is ANQGSEA. The length of the CDR3 is 13 residues. CDR3 sequence (DNA): TGCAGCGTGGGGGGACTAGCGGTCTACGAGCAGTACTTC. It yields the protein CSVGGLAVYEQYF.

This chain uses TRBV7-9 with TRBJ2-5; perhaps TRBD2 as D (5 bases). Germline CDR1 SEHNR, CDR2 FQNEAQ (reference sequence). CDR3 length: 15 residues. With 1 base removed from V and 3 bases from J, the gap between germline ends came to 12 bases. This CDR3 is CASSLVRGSEETQYF. The DNA of the CDR3 is TGTGCCAGCAGCTTAGTTCGGGGTTCCGAAGAGACCCAGTACTTC.

V is TRBV29-1 and J is TRBJ2-7; D possibly corresponds to TRBD2 (6 bases). The CDR3 is made up of 15 amino acids. V was shortened by 4 bases and J by 2 bases, with 18 bases between the two germline ends. CDR1 SQVTM and CDR2 ANQGSEA come from the germline V gene. DNA for the CDR3: TGCAGCGTTGGTGGAGTTGGGACTGGGACCTACGAGCAGTACTTC. Translating it yields CSVGGVGTGTYEQYF.

The J gene is TRBJ2-5, the V gene TRBV19, with 7 bases fitting TRBD2. Germline lookup yields CDR1 LNHDA and CDR2 SQIVND (reference sequence). V shed 8 bases, J shed 5 bases, and the junction held 8 bases outside the gene matches. The CDR3 length is 13 residues. The CDR3 DNA reads TGTGCCAGTGGGGCAATGGGGGGGGAGACCCAGTACTTC. Translating it yields CASGAMGGETQYF.

The rearrangement uses TRBV5-4 and TRBJ2-3; 7 bases fit TRBD2. The CDR3 spans 16 residues. V gave up 3 bases and J gave up 4 bases; unmatched junction bases: 11. Per the germline V gene, CDR1 is SGHNT and CDR2 is YYREEE (reference sequence). CDR3 sequence reads: CASSSRGVFTADTQYF. CDR3 bases: TGTGCCAGCAGCTCCCGGGGGGTCTTTACCGCAGATACGCAGTATTTT. The entire variable domain, with the rest obtained from reference TRBV5-4 and TRBJ2-3, is as follows: ETGVTQSPTHLIKTRGQQVTLRCSSQSGHNTVSWYQQALGQGPQFIFQYYREEENGRGNFPPRFSGLQFPNYSSELNVNALELDDSALYLCASSSRGVFTADTQYFGPGTRLTVL.

There are a few counts of this clone. The chain is built from TRBV30 and TRBJ1-2; D is ambiguous. The germline V gene has CDR1 GTSNPN and CDR2 SVGIG (reference sequence). Between the trimmed V and J ends, which lost 0 bases and 6 bases, there was a span of 11 bases. This CDR3 contains 13 residues. The CDR3 is CAWSVGQANGYTF. The DNA for the CDR3 is TGTGCCTGGAGTGTAGGTCAGGCGAATGGCTACACCTTC.

The rearrangement links TRBV6-1 to TRBJ1-1; the match to TRBD1 covers 8 bases. Germline V CDR1 and CDR2: MNHNS, SASEGT. After removal of 4 bases from V and 3 bases from J, the junction contained 4 bases not matched to a gene. This CDR3 is 14 amino acids long. The CDR3 is CASSGTGGDTEAFF. CDR3 DNA: TGTGCCAGCAGTGGAACAGGGGGGGACACTGAAGCTTTCTTT.

J is TRBJ1-2 and V is TRBV28; D is perhaps TRBD1 (5 bases). V lost 6 bases and J lost 4, with 15 bases in between. The CDR3 runs 14 residues. Germline loops: CDR1 MDHEN, CDR2 SYDVKM. CDR3 sequence: CASSSGGSFYGYTF. The CDR3 DNA follows: TGTGCCAGCAGCTCCGGGGGTTCCTTCTATGGCTACACCTTC.

This clone was recorded only once. In nucleotides, the CDR3 is TGTGCCAGCAGCTTGGGGTGGGACACAGCCTACAATGAGCAGTTCTTC. Amino acid sequence: CASSLGWDTAYNEQFF. This rearrangement joins TRBV5-4 to TRBJ2-1, with D possibly being TRBD1 (6 bases). CDR3 length: 16 amino acids. CDR1 is SGHNT and CDR2 is YYREEE in the germline V gene (reference sequence). V lost 0 bases, J lost 2 bases, and 12 bases lay in between.

The rearrangement links TRBV6-6 to TRBJ2-5, with 7 bases identical to TRBD1. The assigned J gene may be wrong: the sequence end matches TRBJ2-7 better. Germline values: CDR1 MNHNY, CDR2 SVGAGI (reference sequence). The CDR3 runs to 13 residues. CDR3 DNA sequence: TGTGCCACCGGAACCAGAGACAGGGACGAGCAGTACTTC. It encodes CATGTRDRDEQYF.

The chain joins TRBV2 to TRBJ2-7; 14 positions agree with TRBD2. This CDR3 has 15 amino acids. The V gene's germline CDR1 is SNHLY and CDR2 FYNNEI. The V gene end was trimmed by 8 bases and the J gene end by 1 base; junction bases not matched to a gene: 4. The CDR3 protein is CASGGLAGVSYEQYF. The CDR3 DNA follows: TGTGCCAGCGGGGGACTAGCGGGGGTTTCCTACGAGCAGTACTTC.

This clone was observed a single time. The V gene is TRBV18, the J gene TRBJ2-3, with TRBD1 matching over 9 bases. The CDR3 loop spans 15 amino acids. Trimming at V came to 5 bases and at J to 3 bases, leaving 6 bases not matched to a gene. Germline V gene lookup returns CDR1 KGHSH and CDR2 LQKENI. CDR3 in amino acids: CASSVTGGWTDTQYF. CDR3 coding DNA: TGTGCCAGCTCAGTTACAGGGGGCTGGACAGATACGCAGTATTTT.

This sequence joins TRBV7-9 and TRBJ2-7; D is possibly TRBD1 (5 bases). Per the germline V gene, CDR1 is SEHNR and CDR2 is FQNEAQ (reference sequence). V gave up 5 bases and J gave up 0 bases, with 11 bases separating them. There are 14 residues in the CDR3. The DNA of the CDR3 is TGTGCCAGCAGCACGACAGCGTCCTCCTACGAGCAGTACTTC. It is translated as CASSTTASSYEQYF.

This clone was seen just once. The V call is TRBV19, the J call TRBJ1-4; TRBD1 is a possible D gene (6 bases). With 9 bases removed from V and 1 base from J, the gap between germline ends came to 21 bases. Germline assignment: CDR1 LNHDA and CDR2 SQIVND (reference sequence). The CDR3 contains 17 residues. The CDR3 here is CASTTYRDVETNEKLFF. As DNA, the CDR3 is TGTGCCAGCACGACTTACAGGGACGTTGAAACTAATGAAAAACTGTTTTTT.

The chain links TRBV11-2 to TRBJ1-3; maybe TRBD1 (5 bases). The germline V gene has CDR1 SGHAT and CDR2 FQNNGV. V shed 6 bases and J shed 7 bases, with 13 bases lying between them. The CDR3 is 13 amino acids. CDR3 DNA: TGTGCCAGCAGTTCCCTGGGGGGGAACACCATATATTTT. This sequence encodes CASSSLGGNTIYF.

The chain links TRBV30 to TRBJ2-5, with D tentatively TRBD2 (5 bases). The J call is in doubt because the DNA end fits TRBJ2-7 better. The CDR3 runs to 14 residues. Per the germline V gene, CDR1 is GTSNPN and CDR2 is SVGIG (reference sequence). The CDR3 reads CAWNFRGSAYEQYF. In DNA form, the CDR3 reads TGTGCCTGGAACTTTCGCGGGTCGGCCTACGAGCAGTACTTC.

V usage is TRBV5-5 and J usage is TRBJ2-3, with a weak D call TRBD2 (5 bases). The V end was cut by 5 bases, the J end by 5 bases, with 18 bases between. The V gene's germline CDR1 is SGHKS and CDR2 YYEKEE (reference sequence). The CDR3 is 15 residues long. The CDR3 DNA reads as TGTGCCAGCAGGTTAACTAGTTTCCCGGGAGATACGCAGTATTTT. It yields the protein CASRLTSFPGDTQYF.

The chain links TRBV5-1 to TRBJ2-1, with a tentative D call TRBD1 (5 bases). This CDR3 contains 16 residues. The germline V and J ends were trimmed by 3 bases and 5 bases, with 18 bases remaining between them. Germline values: CDR1 SGHRS, CDR2 YFSETQ. CDR3 sequence (DNA): TGCGCCAGCAGCTCGCGTAAGGGGTTTGGAAACAATGAGCAGTTCTTC. This sequence encodes CASSSRKGFGNNEQFF.

This clone was seen only a few times. The chain carries TRBV4-1 and TRBJ2-5; D gene unclear. Trimming took 3 bases from V and 2 from J, leaving 10 bases between them. CDR1 MGHRA and CDR2 YSYEKL come from the germline V gene. The CDR3 consists of 14 residues. CDR3 bases: TGCGCCAGCAGCCACTCGGTCCTTCAAGAGACCCAGTACTTC. The encoded protein is CASSHSVLQETQYF.

This chain connects TRBV7-3 to TRBJ2-3, with 12 bases lining up with TRBD2. CDR3 length: 18 amino acids. Germline CDR1 reads SGHTA; CDR2 reads FQGTGA. V was clipped by 1 base and J by 2 bases; unmatched bases: 7. The chain's CDR3 is CASSLKTSGSRYTDTQYF. The CDR3 bases are TGTGCCAGCAGCTTAAAGACTAGCGGGAGCAGGTACACAGATACGCAGTATTTT.

The gene calls are TRBV10-1 and TRBJ2-7; perhaps TRBD1 as D (5 bases). Deletions cut 0 bases from V and 7 bases from J, with 13 bases between. CDR3 length equals 14 residues. CDR1 is WNHNN, CDR2 SYGVQD, per germline (reference sequence). The DNA of the CDR3 is TGCGCCAGCAGTGAGTCGAGCAGGGTGGAAGAGCAGTACTTC. Translating it yields CASSESSRVEEQYF.

In its sample, this clone was seen many times. One junction end disagrees with the germline gene, perhaps due to a read error. V is TRBV7-7 and J is TRBJ2-2; D gene uncertain. Germline V gene lookup returns CDR1 SSHAT and CDR2 FNYEAQ (reference sequence). The CDR3 is 14 residues long. The CDR3 spells CASSPRLGTGELFF. As DNA, the CDR3 is TGTGCTAGCAGCCCCCGACTTGGCACCGGGGAGCTGTTTTTT.

The chain links TRBV9 to TRBJ2-5; 8 bases align to TRBD1. The J call may be mistaken, given a closer DNA end match to TRBJ2-7. Germline V lookup: CDR1 SGDLS, CDR2 YYNGEE. The CDR3 is 15 amino acids. CDR3 coding DNA: TGTGCCAGCAGCGCGACAGGGGACCCATCCTACGAGCAGTACTTC. Protein sequence: CASSATGDPSYEQYF.

A few counts support this clone. This chain links TRBV5-4 with TRBJ2-7; D is uncertain. CDR3 length: 12 residues. CDR1 is SGHNT, CDR2 YYREEE, per germline (reference sequence). Trimming took 6 bases from V and 2 from J, leaving 9 bases between them. CDR3 in amino acids: CASTDSAYEQYF. The DNA of the CDR3 is TGTGCCAGCACCGATTCGGCCTACGAGCAGTACTTC.

This clone was seen only once. V usage is TRBV7-9 and J usage is TRBJ1-2, with D perhaps TRBD1 (6 bases). The germline V and J ends were trimmed by 5 bases and 2 bases, with 18 bases remaining between them. The germline V gene has CDR1 SEHNR and CDR2 FQNEAQ (reference sequence). There are 16 residues in the CDR3. The CDR3 loop is CASSHPGTSENYGYTF. The CDR3 DNA sequence: TGTGCCAGCAGCCATCCAGGGACATCGGAAAACTATGGCTACACCTTC.

The chain recombines TRBV7-2 with TRBJ2-5; D remains ambiguous. The CDR3 has 12 amino acids. Trimming took off 8 bases at V and 5 bases at J, with 12 bases between the two ends. Germline assignment: CDR1 SGHTA and CDR2 FQGNSA. CDR3 protein: CASCISGETQYF. The CDR3 DNA follows: TGTGCCAGCTGTATCTCCGGGGAGACCCAGTACTTC.